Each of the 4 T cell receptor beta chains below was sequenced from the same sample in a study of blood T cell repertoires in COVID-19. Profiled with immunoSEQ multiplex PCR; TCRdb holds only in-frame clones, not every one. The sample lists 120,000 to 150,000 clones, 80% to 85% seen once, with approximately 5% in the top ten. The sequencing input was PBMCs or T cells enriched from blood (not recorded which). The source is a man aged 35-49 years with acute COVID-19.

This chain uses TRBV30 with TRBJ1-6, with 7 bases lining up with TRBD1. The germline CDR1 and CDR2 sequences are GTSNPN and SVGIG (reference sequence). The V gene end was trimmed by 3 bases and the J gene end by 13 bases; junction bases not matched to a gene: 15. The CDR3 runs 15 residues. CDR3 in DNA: TGTGCCTGGAGAAAAAGACAGGGTTTTTCAAGTCCCCTCCACTTT. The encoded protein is CAWRKRQGFSSPLHF. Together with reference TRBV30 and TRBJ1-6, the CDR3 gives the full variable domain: SQTIHQWPATLVQPVGSPLSLECTVEGTSNPNLYWYRQAAGRGLQLLFYSVGIGQISSEVPQNLSASRPQDRQFILSSKKLLLSDSGFYLCAWRKRQGFSSPLHFGNGTRLTVT.

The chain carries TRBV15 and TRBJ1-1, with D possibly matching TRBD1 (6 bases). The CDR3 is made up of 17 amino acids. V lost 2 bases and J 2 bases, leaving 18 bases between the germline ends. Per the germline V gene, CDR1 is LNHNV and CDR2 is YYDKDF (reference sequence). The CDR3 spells CATSRPRQDGVNTEAFF. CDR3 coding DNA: TGTGCCACCAGCAGACCCAGACAGGATGGGGTAAACACTGAAGCTTTCTTT.

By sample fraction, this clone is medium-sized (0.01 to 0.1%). This chain's CDR3 is CAISESSRVDQETQYF. CDR3 coding DNA: TGTGCCATCAGTGAGTCGTCCAGGGTAGACCAAGAGACCCAGTACTTC. The rearrangement joins TRBV10-3 to TRBJ2-5; D is perhaps TRBD1 (5 bases). The CDR3 runs 16 residues. CDR1 is ENHRY and CDR2 is SYGVKD in the germline V gene. Deletions cut 0 bases from V and 0 bases from J, with 11 bases between.

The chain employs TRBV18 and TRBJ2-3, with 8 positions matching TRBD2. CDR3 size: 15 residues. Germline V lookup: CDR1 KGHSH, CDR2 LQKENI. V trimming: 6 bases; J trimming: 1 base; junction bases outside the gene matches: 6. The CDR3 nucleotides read TGTGCCAGCTCTCCGACGGGACTAGGCACAGATACGCAGTATTTT. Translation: CASSPTGLGTDTQYF.